This T cell receptor beta chain was recovered during a study of cytomegalovirus exposure and HLA in healthy donors. Notes on the study in general: Most subjects' HLA-A and HLA-B alleles were reportedly predicted from TCR beta sequences. For presence/absence analyses, sequencing depth was assumed to be roughly uniform across donors.

The primer mix had 60 Vbeta and 13 Jbeta primers. Some clones are missing from TCRdb's copy, which holds only in-frame ones; the method was immunoSEQ multiplex PCR. The table has fewer than 100,000 clones, roughly 78% seen once. This CDR3 has 14 amino acids. Deletions cut 5 bases from V and 8 bases from J, with 16 bases between. Germline-derived CDR1 and CDR2 are MNHNY and SVGAGI (reference sequence). Details on this clone: Its antigen remains unidentified.

V gene TRBV6-6 combines with J gene TRBJ1-3; D remains unclear. The sequence was collected from a male donor in good health and CMV-seropositive. The material sequenced was PBMCs. The CDR3 coding sequence is TGTGCCAGCAGTACCCCCTCCGAGGTCCACACCATATATTTT. It specifies CASSTPSEVHTIYF.